The present entry profiles one TCR beta chain with its context. This clonotype was recorded many times. There is no known antigen for this receptor. No base qualities exist here, and no much larger clone lies one base off it. Every donor in the study was a healthy Caucasian. Three pairs of female monozygotic twins, all aged roughly 18 to 29 years, were included in the twin cohort. CD4+ and CD8+ T cell populations were isolated with positive isolation kits from Invitrogen. The sample originates from a study of identical twins (dated by TCRdb to about 2016). Study-wide context: TCR alpha and beta repertoires from monozygotic twins, unrelated adults of various ages and cord blood were deep-sequenced to test whether fetal clonotypes persist. Replicate twin experiments were performed at different times using different library preparation protocols to rule out contamination.

Overall study outcomes, separate from this receptor: Because the same donors could not be followed over many years, the conclusions depended on cross-sectional statistical analysis. In beta out-of-frame sequences, excess twin sharing was weaker, because having fewer shared sequences lowered the signal-to-noise ratio. Compared with coincidental sharing between unrelated individuals, out-of-frame TCR alpha sequences shared between twins showed an excess of sequences with low generation probability. Abundant cord blood beta clonotypes carried fewer insertions; young adult naive repertoires showed a weaker similar trend, while memory repertoires showed none. Zero-insertion analyses could be partly confounded by invariant T cells such as MAIT and iNKT, though diverse VJ usage argued against such confounding for most clonotypes. Out-of-frame TCR alpha sharing in monozygotic twins was systematically underestimated by recombination models, whereas sharing between unrelated individuals was in agreement with the recombination models.

According to the germline V gene, CDR1 reads SGHVS and CDR2 reads FQNEAQ. V drops 1 base and J drops 10 bases, leaving 8 bases in between. Inclusive of the bounding cysteine and phenylalanine, the CDR3 is 12 residues long. The read is trimmed to its CDR3 DNA, 36 bases read in frame from base 1. Libraries came from 5' RACE. The sequencer listed for this sample is Illumina HiSeq 2000. Template switching introduced a universal primer binding site; the final cDNA contained a unique molecular identifier, enabling accurate counting of TCR cDNA molecules. Specific primers in the conserved constant-segment region were used to synthesize first-strand cDNA for TCR alpha and beta chains. To control for contamination, every cDNA library was double barcoded, receiving both a SMART-Mk sample barcode and Illumina barcodes. TruSeq adapter sequences and Illumina sample barcodes were added in two successive PCR steps. The Illumina HiSeq platform was used with custom primers to sequence TCR alpha and beta cDNA libraries. In the authors' own workflow: MiGEC was used to process raw reads and extract unique molecular identifiers, and MiXCR was used to find CDR3 positions. For each individual, recombination models were inferred using an EM algorithm with the repgenHMM and IGoR tools. Shared clonotypes were analyzed with the tcR package in R, and sharing was normalized by the product of cloneset sizes. To study raw recombination free of thymic and clonal selection effects, out-of-frame nonproductive sequences were analyzed. The raw public data were reprocessed by TCRdb itself: fastp quality trimming at Q25, MiXCR clonotype calling, in-frame beta chains only. Records with the same CDR3 protein are collapsed into one entry carrying the most frequent genes and DNA. The V and J calls and clone size come from TCRdb's table, not from the authors' own analysis. This sample comprises roughly 220,000 distinct CDR3 sequences, 6.5% of them detected only once. The ten largest make up 13% to 15% of the sample.

The same specimen was also included in a second study, on T cells expressing NK-cell markers. The second study's paper adds: Three sorted T-cell subsets (CD3+CD56+NKG2C+, CD3+CD56+NKG2C- and CD3+CD56-NKG2C+) from several donors had their TCR beta-chain repertoires profiled. Seven of the eight sequenced donors were HCMV-seropositive and one was HCMV-seronegative. To restrict sorting to alphabetaTCR-expressing T cells, an anti-gammadeltaTCR antibody was added in several experiments. In more than 5 donors, the dominant CD3+CD56+NKG2C+ clonotypes were found to rank among the top 10 CD8+ clonotypes and to make up about 1.0-7.5% of CD8+ T cells. Those dominant clonotypes were again the most abundant among CD3+CD56-NKG2C+ cells in a few donors, at about 25-65%. Whether the expanded NKG2C-expressing T cell clones were specific for HCMV antigens was left unclear. The study sequenced eight donors, all healthy volunteers chosen at random: three men and five women. HCMV serostatus was determined by detecting HCMV-specific IgG in serum with a commercial ELISA kit. MIGEC handled demultiplexing of the reads and grouping by UMI, while MiTCR was used to assemble and quantify clonotypes. To exclude erroneous sequences, any TCR cDNA sequence not supported by at least two reads was discarded. The tcR package was used for downstream repertoire analysis, and clonotypes were matched between fractions using CDR3 nucleotide sequence together with V segment. Antigen specificity was annotated against VDJdb with VDJmatch, allowing one amino acid substitution in CDR3.

Sequenced sample: CD8+ T cells sorted from blood. The TCR was taken from a woman younger than 30 in good health. The chain is made from TRBV7-8 and TRBJ2-1, with the D segment identity uncertain. The nucleotide sequence reads as follows: TGTGCCAGCAGCTTAGTTTTGCCGGAGCAGTTCTTC. This encodes CASSLVLPEQFF.